The next 2 T cell receptor beta chains were all read from a single sample in a study of T cell responses to AZD1222 COVID-19 vaccine. Generated by immunoSEQ multiplex PCR, the TCRdb table keeps only in-frame clones and is missing some. Here the sample spans some 47,000 clones, over 80% being singletons. The sequenced sample was peripheral blood, obtained on day 0 of AZD1222 vaccination. These receptors were taken from an adult in good health.

This clone was counted between two and nine times. The chain joins TRBV15 to TRBJ2-2; D unresolved. Germline CDR1 LNHNV, CDR2 YYDKDF (reference sequence). Trimming removed 8 bases at V and 2 bases at J, with 12 bases between. This CDR3 is built from 14 residues. CDR3 amino acids: CATQLGINTGELFF. The CDR3 region has the DNA TGTGCCACCCAACTTGGGATCAACACCGGGGAGCTGTTTTTT.

The chain couples TRBV18 to TRBJ2-6; D ambiguous. Per germline, CDR1 KGHSH and CDR2 LQKENI. The CDR3 contains 18 residues. V was pared by 1 base and J by 4 bases, with 17 bases between. CDR3 sequence (DNA): TGTGCCAGCTCACCACGGGCGGTGGTGGGTGGCGGGGCCAACGTCCTGACTTTC. It encodes CASSPRAVVGGGANVLTF.